This T cell receptor beta chain was identified in a study of T and B cells in COVID-19 patients. Germline V CDR1 and CDR2: SEHNR, FQNEAQ (reference sequence). V shed 4 bases and J shed 2 bases, with 3 bases lying between them. This CDR3 spans 11 amino acids. The table lists this clonotype with a few counts. Its antigen is not known. Study observations and caveats: At recovery TRB diversity and richness exceeded healthy donors, after highly clonal active COVID-19 repertoires. Of 2,331 TCR clusters found only in the recovered cohort, 25 to 35 had low generation probability.

TRB rearrangements were amplified by multiplex PCR with BIOMED2 TRB-A/B primers. TCRdb independently ran MiXCR on the multiplex PCR reads; one entry per CDR3 protein. Here the sample spans 2,500 to 3,500 distinct CDR3 sequences, about 28% being singletons. Blood genomic DNA input for TRB amplification was roughly 250-550 ng. This clonotype originated in a human donor with active COVID-19. The donor label of this sample is uncertain. This chain links TRBV7-9 with TRBJ2-7, with D unclear. Sample: blood. The CDR3, as DNA: TGTGCCAGCAGCTCAGCCTACGAGCAGTACTTC. It codes for CASSSAYEQYF. The variable domain in full, with the rest retrieved from reference TRBV7-9 and TRBJ2-7, is DTGVSQNPRHKITKRGQNVTFRCDPISEHNRLYWYRQTLGQGPEFLTYFQNEAQLEKSRLLSDRFSAERPKGSFSTLEIQRTEQGDSAMYLCASSSAYEQYFGPGTRLTVT.